This is a list of T cell receptor beta chains from one sample in a study of identical twins. From the 5' RACE reads, TCRdb called clonotypes with MiXCR, one entry per CDR3 protein. The repertoire includes a few hundred thousand distinct CDR3 sequences, nearly 9.5% of them detected once, and roughly 7% sits in the top ten. These sequences were also reported in another study, on yellow fever vaccine responses in identical twins.

The sample consisted of CD8+ T cells sorted from blood. Receptors originate from a young woman in good health. The CDR3 runs from the conserved cysteine through the conserved F or W. The order of the fields is V gene, clone size, D gene, J gene, CDR3 protein, CDR3 DNA. D genes are given only for firm matches. For some rows the clone size is stated as once, few or many, or as a class when expanded; others skip it.

TRBV19	.	TRBD2	TRBJ2-7	CASSTSGSLYEQYF	TGTGCCAGTAGCACTAGCGGGAGTCTCTACGAGCAGTACTTC
TRBV15	many	.	TRBJ2-2	CATAITNTGELFF	TGTGCCACCGCAATCACGAACACCGGGGAGCTGTTTTTT
TRBV7-9	many	.	TRBJ2-7	CASSPPGPLRYF	TGTGCCAGCAGCCCACCGGGACCCCTTAGGTACTTC
TRBV4-3	many	TRBD2	TRBJ2-5	CASSTTSGREGETQYF	TGCGCCAGCAGCACGACTAGCGGGAGGGAGGGTGAGACCCAGTACTTC
TRBV12-3/TRBV12-4	few	TRBD1	TRBJ1-1	CASSPPGQGLPLNTEAFF	TGTGCCAGCAGTCCGCCAGGACAGGGGCTACCCTTGAACACTGAAGCTTTCTTT
TRBV12-3/TRBV12-4	.	TRBD2	TRBJ2-2	CAICDSGTSGGVHGELFF	TGTGCCATCTGCGACTCCGGGACTAGCGGGGGGGTTCACGGGGAGCTGTTTTTT
TRBV4-1	few	.	TRBJ2-5	CASSQVGTLQETQYF	TGCGCCAGCAGCCAAGTAGGGACACTCCAAGAGACCCAGTACTTC
TRBV7-9	many	TRBD2	TRBJ2-7	CASSETSGEFYEQYF	TGTGCCAGCAGCGAAACTAGCGGGGAGTTCTACGAGCAGTACTTC
TRBV7-2	few	TRBD2	TRBJ2-7	CASSLGMAGVSYEQYF	TGTGCCAGCAGCTTAGGTATGGCGGGGGTTTCCTACGAGCAGTACTTC
TRBV20-1	few	.	TRBJ2-1	CSARRAGSNLNEQFF	TGCAGTGCTAGGCGGGCCGGGAGTAATTTGAATGAGCAGTTCTTC
TRBV4-3	many	.	TRBJ2-7	CASSQDTGPYEQYF	TGCGCCAGCAGCCAAGATACAGGGCCCTACGAGCAGTACTTC
TRBV28	many	TRBD2	TRBJ2-7	CASSKTSGSYYEQYF	TGTGCCAGCAGCAAGACTAGCGGGAGCTACTACGAGCAGTACTTC
TRBV29-1	.	.	TRBJ2-5	CSVESAGGKETQYF	TGCAGCGTTGAGTCGGCAGGGGGGAAAGAGACCCAGTACTTC
TRBV7-9	many	TRBD2	TRBJ2-3	CASSPPLAGITDTQYF	TGTGCCAGCAGCCCTCCTCTAGCGGGGATCACAGATACGCAGTATTTT
TRBV6-1	.	.	TRBJ2-5	CASADSQGQETQYF	TGTGCCAGCGCCGACAGTCAAGGACAAGAGACCCAGTACTTC
TRBV4-3	.	TRBD1	TRBJ2-5	CASSPITGGGETQYF	TGCGCCAGCAGCCCGATCACAGGGGGCGGTGAGACCCAGTACTTC
TRBV15	many	.	TRBJ1-1	CATSTPEEMNTEAFF	TGTGCCACCAGCACGCCGGAGGAAATGAACACTGAAGCTTTCTTT
TRBV2	many	.	TRBJ1-1	CASSETLSLEAFF	TGTGCCAGCAGTGAAACCCTATCCCTTGAAGCTTTCTTT
TRBV29-1	many	.	TRBJ2-2	CSVVDATELFF	TGCAGCGTGGTAGACGCGACGGAGCTGTTTTTT
TRBV7-2	.	TRBD2	TRBJ2-1	CASSLEASGSYEQFF	TGTGCCAGCAGCTTAGAGGCTAGCGGGAGTTATGAGCAGTTCTTC
TRBV6-5	.	TRBD2	TRBJ2-7	CASSYYAGGYEQYF	TGTGCCAGCAGTTATTACGCGGGAGGCTACGAGCAGTACTTC
TRBV4-3	many	TRBD2	TRBJ2-1	CASSQDRLAVLNEQFF	TGCGCCAGCAGCCAAGATCGTCTAGCGGTCTTAAATGAGCAGTTCTTC
TRBV5-5	.	TRBD1	TRBJ2-7	CASSIYGQGNYEQYF	TGTGCCAGCAGCATCTACGGACAGGGAAATTACGAGCAGTACTTC
TRBV19	.	TRBD1	TRBJ1-2	CASNSGQESISPNYGYTF	TGTGCCAGTAACTCTGGACAGGAGTCTATTTCTCCTAACTATGGCTACACCTTC
TRBV7-6	few	.	TRBJ1-2	CASSLAEGRYGYTF	TGTGCCAGCAGCTTAGCTGAGGGGCGATATGGCTACACCTTC
TRBV6-2/TRBV6-3	.	TRBD2	TRBJ2-3	CASTPTTGRVLNTQYF	TGTGCCAGCACCCCTACCACCGGGAGGGTGTTGAATACGCAGTATTTT
TRBV19	.	.	TRBJ1-1	CASRPSVMNTEAFF	TGTGCCAGTAGGCCATCCGTCATGAACACTGAAGCTTTCTTT